This T cell receptor beta chain was identified during a study of T cells after yellow fever vaccination. TCRdb reprocessed the 5' RACE reads via MiXCR and lists one record per CDR3 protein. The table records a few hundred thousand distinct CDR3 sequences, over 15% of them present only once. V was shortened by 0 bases and J by 10 bases, with 10 bases between the two germline ends. Germline CDR1 reads LNHNV; CDR2 reads YYDKDF (reference sequence). This CDR3 comprises 13 residues. The TCR sequence derives from a man aged 30-40 years who received the YFV17D yellow fever vaccine. Material: PBMCs, obtained 15 days after the yellow fever booster vaccination. This chain joins TRBV15 and TRBJ2-1, with D perhaps matching TRBD1 (6 bases). This chain's CDR3 is CATSRDTGTEQFF. CDR3 in DNA: TGTGCCACCAGCAGAGATACCGGGACAGAGCAGTTCTTC.